The following is a T cell receptor (beta chain) sequence with its context. Its antigen remains undetermined. The data belong to a study of CXCR3-negative and CXCR3-positive naive CD8 T cells (dated by TCRdb to between 2018 and 2021). Broadly, across the study: About 135 million TRB reads were obtained in total, roughly 1.5 +/- 0.3 million reads per library. The TRBV-TRBJ cluster analysis covered naive subsets from about 5 donors and memory cells from 3 donors. The diversity and physicochemical repertoire analyses included more than ten donors pooled from two independent experiments. The investigation overall reported the following: Both naive subsets had comparably high repertoire diversity, while memory CD8+ T cells had much lower repertoire diversity. Because surface CD5, which is linked to self-reactivity in mice, was comparable between the naive subsets, TCR interaction strength was also inferred from the physicochemical properties of TRB CDR3s. Freshly isolated PBMCs were used for most assays because CXCR3 expression partially decreased after cryopreservation. TRBV-TRBJ usage was similar between naive CXCR3-negative and CXCR3-positive cells from the same donor, while memory cells showed distinct patterns. TRB CDR3s from CXCR3-positive naive cells showed higher hydrophobicity (lower Kidera factor 4), lower energy, and higher strength and volume indices than CXCR3-negative naive cells.

For each CD8+ T cell subset, flow sorting was done in triplicate, and 300,000 to 350,000 cells per subset went directly into RLT lysis buffer. Naive CD8+ T cells were defined stringently as CD45RO-CCR7+CD27+CD95- to exclude memory contaminants. Standard density gradient centrifugation was used to isolate peripheral blood mononuclear cells from buffy coats. A FACSAria III was used to flow-sort naive CXCR3-negative and CXCR3-positive CD8+ T cells. Total RNA was extracted from sorted cells with an RNeasy Mini Kit. The CDR3 runs 16 amino acids, cysteine and phenylalanine included. No DNA is listed. The germline V gene sets CDR1 to SGHDT and CDR2 to YYEEEE. Sequencer: NextSeq 550. The Human TCR Profiling Kit (MiLaboratory) was used to prepare UMI-labeled 5' RACE TRB cDNA libraries. cDNA synthesis used the entire amount of extracted RNA, and PCR amplification then used the entire amount of cDNA produced. Libraries were prepared in parallel with an identical number of PCR cycles. On the study's bioinformatics: With a minimum of two reads required per UMI, MIGEC and MiXCR pulled out about 57,000 +/- 9,900 unique UMI-labeled TRB cDNA molecules from each library. On average, each library contained roughly 40,000 +/- 10,000 functional in-frame TRB CDR3 nucleotide clonotypes without stop codons. Diversity metrics, including normalized Shannon-Wiener and Chao1, were computed in VDJtools after downsampling to 5000 UMI-labeled TRB molecules per sample. VDJtools computed clonotype-size-weighted physicochemical properties of the central five CDR3 residues: interaction energy, strength, volume and Kidera factor 4. TCRdb reprocessed the sequencing reads and holds a single record per CDR3 protein sequence, with no DNA. TCRdb, not the authors, supplied the V and J calls. The record for this sample contains 85,000 to 120,000 distinct CDR3 sequences. Approximately 0.38% of the sample goes to the ten largest clones.

This TCR was recovered from a human donor in good health. Some clones in this sample may be carry-over from other donors' samples. Material for sequencing was naive CXCR3+ CD8+ T cells from blood. The cell subset or site tag for this specimen amounts to: CD45RO-CCR7+CD27+CD95- naive CD8+ T cells expressing CXCR3 (TNR3+). The V and J segments used are TRBV5-6 and TRBJ2-1. CDR3 reads: CASFSITGASYNEQFF.